These 32 T cell receptor beta chains were all obtained from the same sample, sequenced in a study of shared clonotypes between healthy human individuals. This table comes from immunoSEQ multiplex PCR, and its TCRdb copy is limited to in-frame clones, with some not included. The sample has hundreds of thousands of clones, roughly 96% seen once; the top ten hold under 0.3%. Positively selected for CCR7, the CD45RO-negative cells used as naive CD8 cells excluded terminally differentiated effector memory CD45RA+ cells. The sample was naive CD8+ T cells sorted from blood. All receptors come from a man aged 25-45 years in good health.

The chain links TRBV19 to TRBJ2-2; D not certain. CDR3 length equals 14 residues. V was cut by 0 bases and J by 6 bases, with 8 bases left in between. CDR1 is LNHDA, CDR2 SQIVND, per germline (reference sequence). This CDR3 is CASSIEQYAGELFF. CDR3 coding DNA: TGTGCCAGTAGTATAGAACAGTATGCCGGGGAGCTGTTTTTT.

The rearrangement links TRBV7-9 to TRBJ2-7, with a tentative D call TRBD1 (5 bases). The CDR3 totals 17 residues. CDR1 SEHNR and CDR2 FQNEAQ come from the germline V gene (reference sequence). V was shortened by 2 bases and J by 3 bases, with 20 bases between the two germline ends. CDR3 loop: CASSLSPRARSLYEQYF. CDR3 nucleotide sequence: TGTGCCAGCAGCTTAAGCCCCAGGGCGCGGTCCCTCTACGAGCAGTACTTC.

As regards this clone: Additional DNA sequences in this sample encode the identical CDR3. The rearrangement uses TRBV29-1 and TRBJ2-7; 7 nucleotides line up with TRBD2. The junction had 6 bases not matched to a gene; V was cut back by 4 bases and J by 0 bases. This CDR3 contains 14 residues. The V gene's germline CDR1 is SQVTM and CDR2 ANQGSEA. CDR3 nucleotide sequence: TGCAGCGTTGCTTTGGCGGGAGTCTCCTACGAGCAGTACTTC. Encoded protein: CSVALAGVSYEQYF.

CDR3 residues: CASSLVQGAWNGELFF. DNA of the CDR3: TGCGCCAGCAGCTTGGTGCAGGGGGCTTGGAACGGGGAGCTGTTTTTT. This chain connects TRBV5-1 to TRBJ2-2, with 8 bases fitting TRBD1. The length of the CDR3 is 16 residues. The J segment lost 7 bases and the V segment lost 0 bases, leaving 8 bases of the junction unmatched. Germline CDR1 reads SGHRS; CDR2 reads YFSETQ.

The rearrangement joins TRBV7-3 to TRBJ1-1; D ambiguous. The germline V gene has CDR1 SGHTA and CDR2 FQGTGA. Trimming took 0 bases from V and 3 from J, leaving 5 bases between them. This CDR3 is 13 amino acids long. CDR3 DNA sequence: TGTGCCAGCAGCTTAACTCGGTACACTGAAGCTTTCTTT. Protein sequence: CASSLTRYTEAFF.

The V call is TRBV27, the J call TRBJ2-7; D is unclear. Germline V gene data show CDR1 as MNHEY and CDR2 as SMNVEV (reference sequence). The CDR3 has 15 residues. Trimming took 1 base from V and 2 from J, leaving 12 bases between them. DNA for the CDR3: TGTGCCAGCAGTTTATGGGCAGGCGAGCCCTACGAGCAGTACTTC. Its translation is CASSLWAGEPYEQYF.

This rearrangement joins TRBV7-9 to TRBJ2-1; 9 bases map to TRBD1. J lost 5 bases, V lost 6 bases, and 8 bases had no gene match. This CDR3 region has 15 residues. In germline, CDR1 is SEHNR, CDR2 FQNEAQ (reference sequence). CDR3 region: CASSPPGTGNNEQFF. The DNA of the CDR3 is TGTGCCAGCAGTCCGCCGGGGACAGGGAACAATGAGCAGTTCTTC.

The rearrangement joins TRBV30 to TRBJ2-7; perhaps TRBD2 as D (5 bases). Trimming shortened V by 2 bases and J by 5 bases, and 19 bases separated the two germline ends. The CDR3 extends over 15 amino acids. Germline-derived CDR1 and CDR2 are GTSNPN and SVGIG (reference sequence). This chain's CDR3 is CAWSKITRDHHEQYF. CDR3 coding DNA: TGTGCCTGGAGTAAAATAACCCGGGATCACCACGAGCAGTACTTC.

This rearrangement joins TRBV10-3 to TRBJ1-1; the match to TRBD1 covers 7 bases. The V segment lost 10 bases and the J segment 4 bases; nucleotides outside the gene matches: 3. The CDR3 consists of 11 residues. Germline V gene sequence: CDR1 ENHRY, CDR2 SYGVKD. This CDR3 is CASRQGTEAFF. The CDR3 nucleotides are TGTGCCAGTCGACAGGGCACTGAAGCTTTCTTT.

The rearrangement links TRBV7-2 to TRBJ2-7, with TRBD1 matching 7 bases. The CDR3 spans 14 residues. Germline V gene sequence: CDR1 SGHTA, CDR2 FQGNSA. V gave up 5 bases and J gave up 3 bases; unmatched junction bases: 7. CDR3: CASSRLGDSYEQYF. Written as DNA, the CDR3 is TGTGCCAGCAGCCGCCTGGGGGACAGCTACGAGCAGTACTTC. Filled out from reference TRBV7-2 and TRBJ2-7, the complete variable domain reads GAGVSQSPSNKVTEKGKDVELRCDPISGHTALYWYRQSLGQGLEFLIYFQGNSAPDKSGLPSDRFSAERTGGSVSTLTIQRTQQEDSAVYLCASSRLGDSYEQYFGPGTRLTVT.

V and J are TRBV7-9 and TRBJ2-1, with TRBD2 matching over 9 bases. Germline CDR1 SEHNR, CDR2 FQNEAQ (reference sequence). This CDR3 region has 17 residues. J lost 1 base, V lost 6 bases, and 10 bases had no gene match. The CDR3 is CASSSEGGRVSYNEQFF. Here the CDR3 DNA reads TGTGCCAGCAGTTCTGAGGGCGGGAGGGTATCCTACAATGAGCAGTTCTTC.

The J gene is TRBJ2-5, the V gene TRBV7-9; TRBD1 matches 7 bases. The V segment lost 5 bases and the J segment 3 bases; nucleotides outside the gene matches: 6. The germline gives CDR1 SEHNR, CDR2 FQNEAQ (reference sequence). The CDR3 totals 14 residues. For the CDR3, the DNA is TGTGCCAGCAGCCCACCTGACAGGGAAGAGACCCAGTACTTC. As protein: CASSPPDREETQYF. The entire variable domain, with the rest obtained from reference TRBV7-9 and TRBJ2-5, is as follows: DTGVSQNPRHKITKRGQNVTFRCDPISEHNRLYWYRQTLGQGPEFLTYFQNEAQLEKSRLLSDRFSAERPKGSFSTLEIQRTEQGDSAMYLCASSPPDREETQYFGPGTRLLVL.

This rearrangement joins TRBV4-1 to TRBJ2-7; TRBD2 is a possible D gene (5 bases). The germline V gene has CDR1 MGHRA and CDR2 YSYEKL. This CDR3 contains 15 residues. V lost 2 bases to trimming and J lost 3 bases, with 14 bases between them. The CDR3 protein is CASSQSLASSYEQYF. CDR3 bases: TGCGCCAGCAGCCAATCGCTTGCTAGCAGCTACGAGCAGTACTTC.

This chain joins TRBV7-9 and TRBJ1-2; no reliable D call. The ends were cut back, 1 base at V and 6 bases at J, with 12 bases in the middle. The CDR3 is 14 amino acids. From germline, CDR1 is SEHNR and CDR2 FQNEAQ (reference sequence). The CDR3 DNA is TGTGCCAGCAGCTTAGGGGATGGTTTGGATGGCTACACCTTC. As protein: CASSLGDGLDGYTF.

The CDR3 DNA reads TGTGCCAGCAGTATACCGACAGGATGGGGGAATCAGCCCCAGCATTTT. It yields the protein CASSIPTGWGNQPQHF. The V and J genes are TRBV28 and TRBJ1-5; perhaps TRBD1 as D (6 bases). This CDR3 region has 16 residues. Germline CDR1 and CDR2: MDHEN and SYDVKM. V was cut by 5 bases and J by 4 bases, with 18 bases left in between.

The chain is built from TRBV27 and TRBJ2-5, with 11 bases aligning to TRBD1. Germline lookup yields CDR1 MNHEY and CDR2 SMNVEV (reference sequence). This CDR3 is built from 15 residues. Germline trimming cut 5 bases from V and 5 bases from J; bases unmatched to any gene: 7. CDR3 sequence reads: CASSGQGAWTETQYF. The CDR3 coding sequence is TGTGCCAGCAGTGGACAGGGGGCGTGGACGGAGACCCAGTACTTC.

The CDR3 region is CASSPRETNYGYTF. In DNA form, the CDR3 reads TGCGCCAGCAGCCCCCGGGAGACTAACTATGGCTACACCTTC. V usage is TRBV4-1 and J usage is TRBJ1-2, with D hard to call. The CDR3 runs 14 residues. Trimming shortened V by 4 bases and J by 0 bases, and 9 bases separated the two germline ends. Looked up from germline, CDR1 is MGHRA and CDR2 is YSYEKL.

As for this clone: Other DNA sequences in this sample translate to the same CDR3. V and J are TRBV27 and TRBJ2-1, with D possibly being TRBD2 (5 bases). Trimming pared 3 bases from V and 4 bases from J, leaving 7 bases between. The germline gives CDR1 MNHEY, CDR2 SMNVEV (reference sequence). The CDR3 loop spans 13 amino acids. Written as DNA, the CDR3 is TGTGCCAGCAGTTTTCCGGGGTACAATGAGCAGTTCTTC. Residues: CASSFPGYNEQFF.

As regards this clone: One end of the junction does not line up with germline, which may come from a read error. The chain links TRBV2 to TRBJ2-1; 8 nucleotides match TRBD2. This CDR3 has 12 amino acids. CDR1 and CDR2 (germline): SNHLY, FYNNEI. CDR3 DNA: TGTGCCAGCACCACAAACCCGGGACTAGGAATCTTC. Amino acids: CASTTNPGLGIF.

The chain carries TRBV15 and TRBJ2-7; the D gene is possibly TRBD2 (5 bases). Trimming stripped 5 bases from V and 3 bases from J, with 11 bases between. This CDR3 spans 13 amino acids. Germline CDR1 is LNHNV and CDR2 is YYDKDF (reference sequence). In DNA, the CDR3 is TGTGCCACCAGCTTCGAGGGCGACTACGAGCAGTACTTC. As protein: CATSFEGDYEQYF. Full variable domain (missing parts from reference TRBV15 and TRBJ2-7): DAMVIQNPRYQVTQFGKPVTLSCSQTLNHNVMYWYQQKSSQAPKLLFHYYDKDFNNEADTPDNFQSRRPNTSFCFLDIRSPGLGDTAMYLCATSFEGDYEQYFGPGTRLTVT.

Remarks on this clone: The same CDR3 also results from other DNA sequences found in this sample. The chain employs TRBV19 and TRBJ2-7, with TRBD1 identical over 9 bases. V lost 5 bases and J lost 1; bases outside the gene matches: 6. The CDR3 is 15 residues long. The germline gives CDR1 LNHDA, CDR2 SQIVND (reference sequence). CDR3 in DNA: TGTGCCAGTAGTCCATCGGGACAGGGATCCTACGAGCAGTACTTC. The encoded protein is CASSPSGQGSYEQYF.

Details on this clone: In this CDR3 the conserved last residue, phenylalanine or tryptophan, is missing, so a read error is likely. No DNA is shown, since the ends of the CDR3 on it are uncertain; the CDR3 is the one TCRdb lists. V is TRBV14 and J is TRBJ2-7; the D call TRBD2 from the table was never checked on the DNA. CDR1 SGHDN and CDR2 FVKESK come from the germline V gene. The CDR3 is 12 amino acids in total, end residues counted. CDR3 residues: CASSHRLAGVII.

The chain carries TRBV19 and TRBJ1-2, with 12 bases aligning to TRBD1. After removal of 7 bases from V and 7 bases from J, the junction contained 7 bases not matched to a gene. Germline V gene lookup returns CDR1 LNHDA and CDR2 SQIVND (reference sequence). This CDR3 has 14 amino acids. This CDR3 is CASTMGQGASGYTF. The CDR3 coding sequence is TGTGCCAGTACCATGGGACAGGGGGCGTCTGGCTACACCTTC.

This rearrangement joins TRBV6-5 to TRBJ1-2, with TRBD1 matching 7 bases. The germline gives CDR1 MNHEY, CDR2 SVGAGI. The junction had 4 bases not matched to a gene; V was cut back by 7 bases and J by 5 bases. This CDR3 contains 12 residues. The CDR3 spells CASKGQLYGYTF. The CDR3 nucleotides read TGTGCCAGCAAGGGACAGCTATATGGCTACACCTTC.

The rearrangement joins TRBV20-1 to TRBJ1-2; D remains unclear. Trimming removed 3 bases from V and 8 bases from J, with 4 bases in between. Per germline, CDR1 DFQATT and CDR2 SNEGSKA (reference sequence). CDR3 length: 9 residues. The CDR3 loop is CSAREGYTF. For the CDR3, the DNA is TGCAGTGCTAGGGAGGGCTACACCTTC.

The chain carries TRBV7-9 and TRBJ2-2, with TRBD2 as a possible D gene (5 bases). The V gene lost 4 bases and the J gene lost 6 bases, with 12 bases spanning the gap. The CDR3 runs 14 residues. Germline CDR1 SEHNR, CDR2 FQNEAQ (reference sequence). CDR3 region: CASSSKAVSGELFF. CDR3 bases: TGTGCCAGCAGCTCCAAAGCGGTGTCCGGGGAGCTGTTTTTT. The full variable domain, its missing parts supplied by reference TRBV7-9 and TRBJ2-2, is DTGVSQNPRHKITKRGQNVTFRCDPISEHNRLYWYRQTLGQGPEFLTYFQNEAQLEKSRLLSDRFSAERPKGSFSTLEIQRTEQGDSAMYLCASSSKAVSGELFFGEGSRLTVL.

This rearrangement joins TRBV14 to TRBJ2-1; maybe TRBD1 (5 bases). The CDR3 covers 13 residues. V was trimmed by 3 bases and J by 10 bases, leaving 13 bases between them. The germline V gene encodes CDR1 SGHDN and CDR2 FVKESK. The CDR3 spells CASSQYDRDEQFF. The CDR3 nucleotides are TGTGCCAGCAGCCAGTACGACAGAGACGAGCAGTTCTTC.

The gene calls are TRBV27 and TRBJ2-1; TRBD2 might be the D (5 bases). This CDR3 has 14 residues. Trimming stripped 1 base from V and 3 bases from J, with 7 bases between. Germline values: CDR1 MNHEY, CDR2 SMNVEV (reference sequence). CDR3 bases: TGTGCCAGCAGTTTATTAGGACTCTACAATGAGCAGTTCTTC. This sequence encodes CASSLLGLYNEQFF.

This chain links TRBV7-8 with TRBJ2-2; no clear D gene. V shed 5 bases and J shed 3 bases, with 16 bases lying between them. Germline assignment: CDR1 SGHVS and CDR2 FQNEAQ. The CDR3 loop spans 16 amino acids. CDR3 in amino acids: CASSPLGVPDTGELFF. As DNA, the CDR3 is TGTGCCAGCAGCCCCTTAGGCGTGCCGGACACCGGGGAGCTGTTTTTT.

The CDR3 bases are TGTGCCAGCAGCTACTCTAGCGGGAGAACCTACGAGCAGTACTTC. It translates to CASSYSSGRTYEQYF. The chain links TRBV7-8 to TRBJ2-7; 10 nucleotides align to TRBD2. V lost 4 bases, J lost 2 bases, and 5 bases stayed unmatched. The CDR3 is 15 amino acids. Per the germline V gene, CDR1 is SGHVS and CDR2 is FQNEAQ.

The gene calls are TRBV9 and TRBJ2-3, with 13 bases lining up with TRBD2. Germline CDR1 and CDR2: SGDLS and YYNGEE. V dropped 0 bases and J dropped 2; count of bases not matched to a gene: 9. The CDR3 contains 19 residues. The CDR3 loop reads CASSVADETSGRFTDTQYF. The DNA of the CDR3 is TGTGCCAGCAGCGTAGCAGATGAGACTAGCGGGAGGTTCACAGATACGCAGTATTTT.

A few counts support this clone. This chain links TRBV29-1 with TRBJ2-1; 8 nucleotides align to TRBD2. The germline V gene encodes CDR1 SQVTM and CDR2 ANQGSEA. V shed 6 bases, J shed 5 bases, and the junction held 3 bases outside the gene matches. The CDR3 extends over 12 amino acids. In DNA form, the CDR3 reads TGCAGCGTAGGGACTAGAAACAATGAGCAGTTCTTC. Translating it yields CSVGTRNNEQFF.